The sequence of this T cell receptor (beta chain) was determined in a study of OX40 agonist ivuxolimab in advanced cancers. Study as a whole: Under the entry rules, prior anti-PD-1, anti-PD-L1 or anti-CTLA-4 therapy was allowed, and approximately 40% had some. Of the patients, three showed partial responses, one with hepatocellular carcinoma and two with cutaneous melanoma. Study-wide results and limits: There were also nonresponders showing low normalized T-cell clonal expansion.

Sequenced by immunoSEQ multiplex PCR; TCRdb stores in-frame clones only, minus some. The table records about 60,000 clones, roughly nine tenths of them present only once. This clone has only a few counts. What it recognizes is unknown. This specimen consisted of CD4+ or CD8+ T cells sorted from blood, obtained in a trial of the OX40 agonist ivuxolimab. This receptor was identified in an adult with an advanced solid tumor such as melanoma, head and neck, liver or kidney cancer.

DNA of the CDR3: TGTGCCAGCAGTCGATCAGGGGGCCGAGAGACCCAGTACTTC. Translation gives CASSRSGGRETQYF. V usage is TRBV27 and J usage is TRBJ2-5; 8 positions match TRBD1. There are 14 residues in the CDR3. V shed 5 bases and J 4 bases; nucleotides not matched to a gene: 6. Looked up from germline, CDR1 is MNHEY and CDR2 is SMNVEV (reference sequence).